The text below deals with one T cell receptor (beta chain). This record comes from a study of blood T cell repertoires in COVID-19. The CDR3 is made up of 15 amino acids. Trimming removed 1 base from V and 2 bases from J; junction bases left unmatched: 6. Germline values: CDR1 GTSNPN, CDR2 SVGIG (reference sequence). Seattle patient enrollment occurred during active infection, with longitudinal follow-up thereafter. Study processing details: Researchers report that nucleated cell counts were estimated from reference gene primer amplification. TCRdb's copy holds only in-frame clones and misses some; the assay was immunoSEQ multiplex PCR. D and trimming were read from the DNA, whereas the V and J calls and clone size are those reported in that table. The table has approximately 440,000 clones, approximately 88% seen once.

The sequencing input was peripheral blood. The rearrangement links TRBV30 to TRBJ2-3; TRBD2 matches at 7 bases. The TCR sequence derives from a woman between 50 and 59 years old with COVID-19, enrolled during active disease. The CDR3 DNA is TGTGCCTGGAGTGGCGCTAGCGGATCCACAGATACGCAGTATTTT. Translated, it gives CAWSGASGSTDTQYF.